Shown below are 27 T cell receptor beta chains from a single sample sequenced in a study of blood T cell repertoires in COVID-19. Clones were sequenced by immunoSEQ multiplex PCR, and TCRdb holds only the in-frame ones, with some missing. The sample comprises over 30,000 clones, under 90% of which are singletons, and 9% to 14% rests with the top ten. Sequencing was done on a sample of peripheral blood. The receptors stem from a man aged 65-85 years with acute or convalescent COVID-19.

The gene calls are TRBV5-4 and TRBJ2-3; TRBD1 matches 11 bases. The CDR3 length is 15 residues. The germline V gene encodes CDR1 SGHNT and CDR2 YYREEE (reference sequence). V lost 4 bases to trimming and J lost 4 bases; unmatched junction nucleotides: 5. The DNA for the CDR3 is TGTGCCAGCAGCAAGGACAGGGGGCAATCAGATACGCAGTATTTT. This sequence encodes CASSKDRGQSDTQYF.

CDR3 DNA sequence: TGTGCCAGCAGCTTGCCTGACAGGGGAAGGTACGAGCAGTACTTC. Translating it yields CASSLPDRGRYEQYF. This chain joins TRBV5-5 and TRBJ2-7; 8 bases align to TRBD1. Unmatched junction bases numbered 7, after V lost 1 base and J lost 4 bases. CDR1 is SGHKS, CDR2 YYEKEE, per germline (reference sequence). The CDR3 consists of 15 residues.

The chain carries TRBV18 and TRBJ2-1; D not certain. CDR3 length: 13 residues. Trimming removed 2 bases at V and 5 bases at J, with 7 bases between. CDR1 is KGHSH, CDR2 LQKENI, per germline. As DNA, the CDR3 is TGTGCCAGCTCACCAGTACGGGACAATGAGCAGTTCTTC. Protein: CASSPVRDNEQFF.

This clone was picked up one time. The rearrangement uses TRBV7-3 and TRBJ2-1; TRBD1 matches 8 bases. CDR1 SGHTA and CDR2 FQGTGA come from the germline V gene. This CDR3 spans 14 amino acids. V lost 5 bases, J lost 6 bases, and 6 bases stayed unmatched. For the CDR3, the DNA is TGTGCCAGCAGCACCGGACAGGGCAGCAATGAGCAGTTCTTC. It is translated as CASSTGQGSNEQFF. Together with reference TRBV7-3 and TRBJ2-1, the CDR3 gives the full variable domain: GAGVSQTPSNKVTEKGKYVELRCDPISGHTALYWYRQSLGQGPEFLIYFQGTGAADDSGLPNDRFFAVRPEGSVSTLKIQRTERGDSAVYLCASSTGQGSNEQFFGPGTRLTVL.

The chain couples TRBV18 to TRBJ1-2; perhaps TRBD1 as D (6 bases). The CDR3 consists of 17 residues. The V gene lost 1 base and the J gene lost 7 bases, with 22 bases spanning the gap. Germline CDR1 and CDR2: KGHSH and LQKENI. The CDR3 sequence: CASSPLGGAPGRSGYTF. DNA for the CDR3: TGTGCCAGCTCACCACTTGGGGGGGCGCCTGGTAGGAGTGGCTACACCTTC.

V usage is TRBV4-3 and J usage is TRBJ2-2, with D unresolved. V was clipped by 0 bases and J by 6 bases, with 17 bases between them. The CDR3 is 17 amino acids. Germline assignment: CDR1 LGHNA and CDR2 YSLEER. The CDR3 DNA sequence: TGCGCCAGCAGCCAAGAATTAGCTTCGTTGGATGCCGGGGAGCTGTTTTTT. Amino acid sequence: CASSQELASLDAGELFF.

The CDR3 here is CASSLEELVYGYTF. CDR3 sequence (DNA): TGTGCCAGCAGCTTGGAAGAGCTCGTTTATGGCTACACCTTC. The gene calls are TRBV5-4 and TRBJ1-2; D unclear. Deletions cut 0 bases from V and 5 bases from J, with 11 bases between. The V gene's germline CDR1 is SGHNT and CDR2 YYREEE (reference sequence). The CDR3 runs to 14 residues.

This clone was counted only a few times. The rearrangement links TRBV18 to TRBJ2-1, with 15 bases fitting TRBD2. The CDR3 runs to 19 residues. From germline, CDR1 is KGHSH and CDR2 LQKENI. The ends lost 4 bases at V and 10 bases at J; junction bases unmatched: 17. CDR3 coding DNA: TGTGCCAGCTCACGGAACGTAGGACTAGCGGGAGGGGCGGAAGGCGAGCAGTTCTTC. This sequence encodes CASSRNVGLAGGAEGEQFF.

The chain carries TRBV3-1 (or the pseudogene TRBV3-2) and TRBJ1-1; D unresolved. The CDR3 length is 14 residues. V was clipped by 4 bases and J by 0 bases, with 9 bases between them. Germline V gene sequence: CDR1 LGHDT, CDR2 YNNKEL (reference sequence). The CDR3 nucleotides are TGTGCCAGCAGCCTGACTTGGCTGAACACTGAAGCTTTCTTT. This gives the protein CASSLTWLNTEAFF.

The J gene is TRBJ2-3, the V gene TRBV11-2; 12 bases agree with TRBD2. This CDR3 spans 17 amino acids. After removal of 3 bases from V and 6 bases from J, the junction contained 10 bases not matched to a gene. The germline V gene encodes CDR1 SGHAT and CDR2 FQNNGV. CDR3 coding DNA: TGTGCCAGCAGCTTCTCTAGCGGGAGGGCCAGAGGGGATACGCAGTATTTT. This codes for CASSFSSGRARGDTQYF.

This chain connects TRBV5-1 to TRBJ1-1, with TRBD1 identical over 9 bases. V was clipped by 3 bases and J by 1 base; unmatched bases: 4. CDR1 and CDR2 (germline): SGHRS, YFSETQ. CDR3 size: 15 residues. CDR3 loop: CASSSETGGNTEAFF. CDR3 nucleotides: TGCGCCAGCAGCTCAGAGACAGGGGGGAACACTGAAGCTTTCTTT. Together with reference TRBV5-1 and TRBJ1-1, the CDR3 gives the full variable domain: KAGVTQTPRYLIKTRGQQVTLSCSPISGHRSVSWYQQTPGQGLQFLFEYFSETQRNKGNFPGRFSGRQFSNSRSEMNVSTLELGDSALYLCASSSETGGNTEAFFGQGTRLTVV.

The chain recombines TRBV24-1 with TRBJ1-2; D gene ambiguous. This CDR3 is 13 amino acids long. V was trimmed by 2 bases and J by 8 bases, leaving 11 bases between them. Germline V gene sequence: CDR1 KGHDR, CDR2 SFDVKD. CDR3 in amino acids: CATSDSMEGGYTF. CDR3 nucleotides: TGTGCCACCAGTGATTCCATGGAGGGAGGCTACACCTTC.

The chain carries TRBV9 and TRBJ1-1; D may be TRBD1 (5 bases). The CDR3 contains 13 residues. Germline V gives CDR1 SGDLS, CDR2 YYNGEE. V was cut by 3 bases and J by 11 bases, with 17 bases left in between. The CDR3 here is CASSARAGVGAFF. In DNA, the CDR3 is TGTGCCAGCAGCGCCCGGGCGGGGGTAGGGGCTTTCTTT.

This chain joins TRBV18 and TRBJ2-7, with D possibly matching TRBD1 (6 bases). This CDR3 has 13 residues. V lost 6 bases, J lost 2 bases, and 11 bases lay in between. Per germline, CDR1 KGHSH and CDR2 LQKENI. The chain's CDR3 is CASSRTAAYEQYF. The CDR3 DNA is TGTGCCAGCTCGAGGACAGCAGCCTACGAGCAGTACTTC.

This chain joins TRBV5-1 and TRBJ2-6; 7 bases are a match to TRBD1. The length of the CDR3 is 18 residues. Germline V CDR1 and CDR2: SGHRS, YFSETQ. V lost 4 bases and J lost 4; bases outside the gene matches: 14. The CDR3 coding sequence is TGCGCCAGCAGCACCGCGACAGGGCTTTCGTGGGGGGCCAACGTCCTGACTTTC. Encoded protein: CASSTATGLSWGANVLTF.

J is TRBJ1-1 and V is TRBV4-3; 8 bases align to TRBD1. Germline values: CDR1 LGHNA, CDR2 YSLEER. The junction had 4 bases not matched to a gene; V was cut back by 1 base and J by 6 bases. The CDR3 is 14 amino acids. The CDR3 coding sequence is TGCGCCAGCAGCCAAGGAGGACAGGGAGCTGAAGCTTTCTTT. Protein sequence: CASSQGGQGAEAFF.

The J gene is TRBJ2-1, the V gene TRBV19; D is uncertain. The CDR3 has 14 residues. Germline V gene sequence: CDR1 LNHDA, CDR2 SQIVND (reference sequence). Trimming removed 5 bases at V and 4 bases at J, with 12 bases between. The CDR3 sequence: CASSAALEYNEQFF. The CDR3 DNA is TGTGCCAGTAGTGCGGCTTTGGAGTACAATGAGCAGTTCTTC.

This chain connects TRBV7-8 to TRBJ2-3; a possible D gene is TRBD2 (5 bases). The CDR3 has 12 residues. V was cut by 8 bases and J by 9 bases, with 15 bases left in between. CDR1 SGHVS and CDR2 FQNEAQ come from the germline V gene. The CDR3 protein is CASSPGSITQYF. DNA for the CDR3: TGTGCCAGCTCGCCGGGGAGTATCACGCAGTATTTT.

The count of this clone is one. The CDR3 DNA is TGTGCCACCAGGACAGGGCTGGAGACCCAGTACTTC. This gives the protein CATRTGLETQYF. This sequence joins TRBV10-3 and TRBJ2-5; 8 positions agree with TRBD1. The germline gives CDR1 ENHRY, CDR2 SYGVKD. The CDR3 spans 12 residues. J gave up 5 bases and V 10 bases, and 6 bases lay outside the gene matches.

This chain uses TRBV25-1 with TRBJ2-1; TRBD2 matches at 12 bases. Trimming took 2 bases from V and 8 from J; bases not matched to a gene: 4. Germline CDR1 reads MGHDK; CDR2 reads SYGVNS. The CDR3 consists of 15 residues. As DNA, the CDR3 is TGTGCCAGCAGTGAACCTACTAGCGGGAGGTATGAGCAGTTCTTC. Its protein product is CASSEPTSGRYEQFF. Based on the CDR3 plus reference TRBV25-1 and TRBJ2-1, the full variable domain is EADIYQTPRYLVIGTGKKITLECSQTMGHDKMYWYQQDPGMELHLIHYSYGVNSTEKGDLSSESTVSRIRTEHFPLTLESARPSHTSQYLCASSEPTSGRYEQFFGPGTRLTVL.

The chain employs TRBV28 and TRBJ1-5, with 9 nucleotides matching TRBD1. Germline V gene data show CDR1 as MDHEN and CDR2 as SYDVKM. The CDR3 covers 17 residues. Trimming removed 0 bases from V and 0 bases from J; junction bases left unmatched: 3. In DNA form, the CDR3 reads TGTGCCAGCAGTTTATGGGGACAGGGCTATAGCAATCAGCCCCAGCATTTT. Translating gives CASSLWGQGYSNQPQHF. The variable domain in full, with the rest retrieved from reference TRBV28 and TRBJ1-5, is DVKVTQSSRYLVKRTGEKVFLECVQDMDHENMFWYRQDPGLGLRLIYFSYDVKMKEKGDIPEGYSVSREKKERFSLILESASTNQTSMYLCASSLWGQGYSNQPQHFGDGTRLSIL.

V and J are TRBV2 and TRBJ2-6, with D uncertain. The V end was cut by 6 bases, the J end by 4 bases, with 13 bases between. The CDR3 runs 15 residues. CDR1 is SNHLY and CDR2 is FYNNEI in the germline V gene. As DNA, the CDR3 is TGTGCCAGCAGCCCCAATGACTCGGGGGCCAACGTCCTGACTTTC. The encoded protein is CASSPNDSGANVLTF.

The genes are TRBV5-1 and TRBJ1-3, with a weak D call TRBD1 (5 bases). The CDR3 totals 16 residues. CDR1 and CDR2 (germline): SGHRS, YFSETQ. V lost 3 bases and J 4 bases, leaving 17 bases between the germline ends. The CDR3 coding sequence is TGCGCCAGCAGCTCCAGGGTCCTTGGCCTCGGAAACACCATATATTTT. It encodes CASSSRVLGLGNTIYF.

The rearrangement uses TRBV24-1 and TRBJ2-1, with TRBD2 identical over 8 bases. With V trimmed by 4 bases and J by 5 bases, 12 bases remained unmatched. Germline CDR1 KGHDR, CDR2 SFDVKD. The CDR3 has 17 amino acids. The CDR3 is CATSDPAGPGGNNEQFF. CDR3 coding DNA: TGTGCCACCAGTGACCCGGCCGGGCCGGGGGGGAACAATGAGCAGTTCTTC.

V usage is TRBV13 and J usage is TRBJ2-2; TRBD1 is a possible D gene (5 bases). This CDR3 region has 14 residues. The V gene's germline CDR1 is PRHDT and CDR2 FYEKMQ (reference sequence). Trimming left V 1 base short and J 4 bases short, with 7 bases between. The CDR3 DNA follows: TGTGCCAGCAGCTTAGCCAGGGTCACCGGGGAGCTGTTTTTT. Residues: CASSLARVTGELFF.

This chain joins TRBV28 and TRBJ2-5; tentatively, D is TRBD1 (6 bases). V gave up 2 bases and J gave up 5 bases, with 18 bases separating them. Germline V gives CDR1 MDHEN, CDR2 SYDVKM. The CDR3 has 16 residues. In DNA form, the CDR3 reads TGTGCCAGCAGTTTAGGAGACACAGGGATAGCTGAGACCCAGTACTTC. Encoded protein: CASSLGDTGIAETQYF.

This rearrangement joins TRBV7-9 to TRBJ1-6, with D hard to call. Germline CDR1 SEHNR, CDR2 FQNEAQ (reference sequence). CDR3 length equals 15 residues. Trimming cost V 1 base and J 6 bases, with 10 bases left between them. The CDR3 is CASSLGSGFNSPLHF. The CDR3 DNA follows: TGTGCCAGCAGCTTAGGATCCGGGTTTAATTCACCCCTCCACTTT. The full variable domain, with the rest looked up from reference TRBV7-9 and TRBJ1-6, is DTGVSQNPRHKITKRGQNVTFRCDPISEHNRLYWYRQTLGQGPEFLTYFQNEAQLEKSRLLSDRFSAERPKGSFSTLEIQRTEQGDSAMYLCASSLGSGFNSPLHFGNGTRLTVT.